This TCR beta chain came from a study of PD-L1 blockade in urothelial cancer. In the study overall: Patients' histories included 0 to 3 prior chemotherapy regimens.

Sequencing used immunoSEQ multiplex PCR; TCRdb keeps in-frame clones, though not all of them. Among tens of thousands of clones listed, 75% to 90% were seen once. Per germline, CDR1 MNHEY and CDR2 SMNVEV (reference sequence). The CDR3 spans 15 residues. V was shortened by 2 bases and J by 0 bases, with 11 bases between the two germline ends. Time point meaning: pretreatment peripheral blood. The source of this sequence is a man aged 55 to 70 with urothelial cancer. The sequences come from PBMCs, collected around atezolizumab (anti-PD-L1) treatment. The chain is built from TRBV27 and TRBJ2-7; D not certain. The CDR3: CASSLEAAPSYEQYF. The CDR3 coding sequence is TGTGCCAGCAGTTTAGAGGCAGCCCCCTCCTACGAGCAGTACTTC.